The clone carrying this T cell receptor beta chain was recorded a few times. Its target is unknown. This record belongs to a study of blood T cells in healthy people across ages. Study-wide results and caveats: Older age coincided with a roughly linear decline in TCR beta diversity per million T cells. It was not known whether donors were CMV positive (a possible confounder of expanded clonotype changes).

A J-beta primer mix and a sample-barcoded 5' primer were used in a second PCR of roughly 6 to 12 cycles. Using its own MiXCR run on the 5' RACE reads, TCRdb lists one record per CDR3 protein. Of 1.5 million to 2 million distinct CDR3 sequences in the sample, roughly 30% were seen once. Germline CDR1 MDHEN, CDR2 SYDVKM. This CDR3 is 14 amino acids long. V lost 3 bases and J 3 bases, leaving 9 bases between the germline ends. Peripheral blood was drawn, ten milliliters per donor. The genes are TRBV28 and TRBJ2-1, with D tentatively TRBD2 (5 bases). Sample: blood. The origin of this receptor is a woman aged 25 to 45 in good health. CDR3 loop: CASSLFRGYNEQFF. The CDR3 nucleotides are TGTGCCAGCAGTTTGTTCCGGGGCTACAATGAGCAGTTCTTC. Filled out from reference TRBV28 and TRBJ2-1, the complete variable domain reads DVKVTQSSRYLVKRTGEKVFLECVQDMDHENMFWYRQDPGLGLRLIYFSYDVKMKEKGDIPEGYSVSREKKERFSLILESASTNQTSMYLCASSLFRGYNEQFFGPGTRLTVL.